Detailed here is one TCR beta chain. Amplification used 60 Vbeta primers and 13 Jbeta primers. Assay: immunoSEQ multiplex PCR; the TCRdb copy retains only in-frame clones and omits some. This table holds about 120,000 clones, more than 60% found once. The germline V gene has CDR1 SGHTA and CDR2 FQGNSA. V gave up 5 bases and J gave up 1 base, with 14 bases separating them. This CDR3 has 16 amino acids. These data originate in a study of cytomegalovirus exposure and HLA in healthy donors. The TCR was taken from a woman in her thirties or forties in good health and CMV-seropositive. The chain links TRBV7-2 to TRBJ2-2, with TRBD1 as a possible D gene (6 bases). Sequences were obtained from PBMCs. CDR3 amino acids: CASSLTGTQNTGELFF. The CDR3 nucleotides read TGTGCCAGCAGCCTCACCGGGACACAGAACACCGGGGAGCTGTTTTTT.